Shown below are 26 T cell receptor beta chains from a single sample sequenced in a study of T cell responses to AZD1222 COVID-19 vaccine (dated by TCRdb to the early 2020s). According to the study, the label for this sample's time point signals: about 28 days (+/-7) after the second vaccine dose. Receptor libraries were prepared by the immunoSEQ multiplex PCR assay. This is the immuneACCESS table as TCRdb keeps it, with only in-frame sequences that have V and J called. A part of the clones is gone; compared with another copy, unresolved V genes explain less than half, and the rest is unexplained. The sample table records tens of thousands of clones; 88% of these occur just once. Of the sample, around 10% falls within the top ten clones. The sample here was peripheral blood, taken 28 days after the second AZD1222 dose. These receptors originate from an adult who received the AZD1222 COVID-19 vaccine.

V gene TRBV5-1 combines with J gene TRBJ1-1, with D perhaps matching TRBD1 (5 bases). The CDR3 covers 15 residues. Between the trimmed V and J ends, which lost 5 bases and 5 bases, there was a span of 19 bases. CDR1 SGHRS and CDR2 YFSETQ come from the germline V gene. The CDR3 bases are TGCGCCAGCAGGGCGACTCCCGGGGCCGGGACTGAAGCTTTCTTT. The encoded protein is CASRATPGAGTEAFF.

This clone was recorded only once. V usage is TRBV11-3 and J usage is TRBJ1-1, with D unclear. The germline CDR1 and CDR2 sequences are SGHNT and YENEEA. Trimming removed 5 bases from V and 2 bases from J, with 12 bases in between. This CDR3 region has 14 residues. The CDR3 nucleotides are TGTGCCAGCAGCGCGAGTTGGGGTAACACTGAAGCTTTCTTT. This gives the protein CASSASWGNTEAFF.

This chain uses TRBV5-5 with TRBJ1-4, with no clear D. This CDR3 region has 15 residues. Per germline, CDR1 SGHKS and CDR2 YYEKEE (reference sequence). Trimming shortened V by 4 bases and J by 0 bases, and 10 bases separated the two germline ends. The CDR3 sequence: CASSPTESTNEKLFF. The DNA for the CDR3 is TGTGCCAGCAGCCCGACGGAGTCAACTAATGAAAAACTGTTTTTT.

J is TRBJ1-6 and V is TRBV6-5, with 9 bases fitting TRBD1. The CDR3 loop spans 14 amino acids. Trimming took 5 bases from V and 10 from J; bases not matched to a gene: 6. Per germline, CDR1 MNHEY and CDR2 SVGAGI. DNA of the CDR3: TGTGCCAGCAGTCCCGGGACAGGGATATCACCCCTCCACTTT. Amino acids: CASSPGTGISPLHF.

The genes are TRBV19 and TRBJ1-2; no reliable D call. CDR1 is LNHDA, CDR2 SQIVND, per germline (reference sequence). The germline V and J ends were trimmed by 5 bases and 3 bases, with 10 bases remaining between them. The CDR3 has 13 amino acids. The CDR3 bases are TGTGCCAGTAGTTTATCGGCGGACTATGGCTACACCTTC. Translated: CASSLSADYGYTF.

The chain joins TRBV28 to TRBJ1-2, with 7 bases matching TRBD1. V lost 4 bases, J lost 4 bases, and 9 bases stayed unmatched. This CDR3 spans 15 amino acids. CDR1 MDHEN and CDR2 SYDVKM come from the germline V gene. The CDR3 sequence: CASSSLRGGIYGYTF. The CDR3 DNA reads as TGTGCCAGCAGTTCCCTCAGGGGGGGCATCTATGGCTACACCTTC.

The gene calls are TRBV3-1 (or the pseudogene TRBV3-2) and TRBJ1-1; 9 positions agree with TRBD1. The ends lost 6 bases at V and 7 bases at J; junction bases unmatched: 9. Germline-derived CDR1 and CDR2 are LGHDT and YNNKEL (reference sequence). The CDR3 spans 14 residues. This chain's CDR3 is CASRFVQGAGEAFF. The CDR3 nucleotides read TGTGCCAGCAGGTTTGTACAGGGGGCAGGTGAAGCTTTCTTT.

The chain is built from TRBV19 and TRBJ1-1; 7 bases map to TRBD1. In germline, CDR1 is LNHDA, CDR2 SQIVND (reference sequence). This CDR3 contains 14 residues. Trimming at V came to 5 bases and at J to 5 bases, leaving 8 bases not matched to a gene. As DNA, the CDR3 is TGTGCCAGTAGTGAGGGTCCAGGGGGGACTGAAGCTTTCTTT. This gives the protein CASSEGPGGTEAFF. The full variable domain, rest sourced from reference TRBV19 and TRBJ1-1, is DGGITQSPKYLFRKEGQNVTLSCEQNLNHDAMYWYRQDPGQGLRLIYYSQIVNDFQKGDIAEGYSVSREKKESFPLTVTSAQKNPTAFYLCASSEGPGGTEAFFGQGTRLTVV.

V and J are TRBV6-2 or TRBV6-3 and TRBJ2-7; 9 nucleotides line up with TRBD2. This CDR3 has 14 amino acids. CDR1 and CDR2 from the germline V gene are MNHEY and SVGEGT. Trimming took 6 bases from V and 2 from J; bases not matched to a gene: 5. Here the CDR3 DNA reads TGTGCCAGCAGCCAAGCGGGGGGCCCCTACGAGCAGTACTTC. Translating it yields CASSQAGGPYEQYF.

CDR3: CASSYGDSSYNEQFF. CDR3 nucleotide sequence: TGTGCCAGCAGTTACGGGGACAGCTCCTACAATGAGCAGTTCTTC. The V gene is TRBV6-2 or TRBV6-3, the J gene TRBJ2-1; 7 bases match TRBD1. This CDR3 spans 15 amino acids. Germline values: CDR1 MNHEY, CDR2 SVGEGT. V gave up 2 bases and J gave up 0 bases; unmatched junction bases: 1.

This chain connects TRBV11-2 to TRBJ1-6; the match to TRBD1 covers 8 bases. Germline V CDR1 and CDR2: SGHAT, FQNNGV. J gave up 9 bases and V 5 bases, and 12 bases lay outside the gene matches. The CDR3 extends over 16 amino acids. CDR3 region: CASSPGTGTFISPLHF. The CDR3 DNA is TGTGCCAGCAGCCCCGGGACAGGCACATTCATTTCACCCCTCCACTTT.

This chain connects TRBV5-1 to TRBJ2-3; 8 bases are a match to TRBD1. Germline CDR1 SGHRS, CDR2 YFSETQ. The CDR3 contains 16 residues. With V trimmed by 3 bases and J by 6 bases, 12 bases remained unmatched. The CDR3 DNA is TGCGCCAGCAGCTCCACTAGGACAGGGAGCCGGGATACGCAGTATTTT. This translates into CASSSTRTGSRDTQYF.

The chain recombines TRBV15 with TRBJ2-5, with a tentative D call TRBD1 (8 bases). This CDR3 is 15 amino acids long. Germline V gene sequence: CDR1 LNHNV, CDR2 YYDKDF (reference sequence). The ends were cut back, 3 bases at V and 4 bases at J, with 15 bases in the middle. CDR3 nucleotides: TGTGCCACCAGCAGCGTAAACAGGGGGGGAGAGACCCAGTACTTC. Translation: CATSSVNRGGETQYF.

The chain couples TRBV9 to TRBJ1-1; D uncertain. V lost 4 bases and J 5 bases, leaving 15 bases between the germline ends. The CDR3 runs to 14 residues. Germline CDR1 is SGDLS and CDR2 is YYNGEE. CDR3 sequence: CASSLQMEGTEAFF. CDR3 sequence (DNA): TGTGCCAGCAGCTTACAGATGGAAGGTACTGAAGCTTTCTTT.

Only one count was recorded for this clone. The chain links TRBV6-5 to TRBJ1-2, with 7 bases that match TRBD1. This CDR3 has 13 amino acids. Germline CDR1 MNHEY, CDR2 SVGAGI. The V and J ends lost 6 bases and 6 bases, in that order; junction bases with no gene match: 7. CDR3 region: CASRQGWQDGYTF. The CDR3 bases are TGTGCCAGCAGACAGGGGTGGCAGGATGGCTACACCTTC.

This clone occurred once. V is TRBV3-1 (or the pseudogene TRBV3-2) and J is TRBJ2-1; TRBD2 matches 15 bases. The CDR3 covers 17 residues. Germline loops: CDR1 LGHDT, CDR2 YNNKEL (reference sequence). Trimming took 4 bases from V and 7 from J; bases not matched to a gene: 8. For the CDR3, the DNA is TGTGCCAGCAGCCCAGGACTAGCGGGGGGGCCTTGGAATGAGCAGTTCTTC. Protein: CASSPGLAGGPWNEQFF.

This chain links TRBV7-6 with TRBJ1-1; D not resolved. This CDR3 has 11 residues. V lost 5 bases, J lost 8 bases, and 9 bases lay in between. Germline V gene sequence: CDR1 SGHVS, CDR2 FNYEAQ. The CDR3 protein is CASSPAREAFF. CDR3 nucleotides: TGTGCCAGCAGCCCCGCCAGGGAAGCTTTCTTT.

This clone was found once. V and J are TRBV10-1 and TRBJ2-5, with D possibly matching TRBD2 (6 bases). Germline V gives CDR1 WNHNN, CDR2 SYGVQD (reference sequence). The CDR3 has 15 amino acids. V dropped 0 bases and J dropped 5 bases, with 13 bases sitting between them. The CDR3 protein is CASSESGLPRETQYF. The CDR3 DNA reads as TGCGCCAGCAGTGAGTCGGGACTGCCCCGGGAGACCCAGTACTTC.

The CDR3 DNA reads as TGCGCCAGCAGCCAACCGACAGGGGGGAACTATGGCTACACCTTC. It is translated as CASSQPTGGNYGYTF. V is TRBV4-1 and J is TRBJ1-2, with TRBD1 matching 9 bases. V lost 2 bases to trimming and J lost 2 bases; unmatched junction nucleotides: 3. Germline V lookup: CDR1 MGHRA, CDR2 YSYEKL. This CDR3 is 15 amino acids long.

This clone came up many times. The chain carries TRBV10-3 and TRBJ2-3; no reliable D call. The CDR3 is 13 residues long. The germline V gene encodes CDR1 ENHRY and CDR2 SYGVKD. The ends were cut back, 4 bases at V and 2 bases at J, with 7 bases in the middle. CDR3 nucleotide sequence: TGTGCCATCAGTGTGTATACCACAGATACGCAGTATTTT. The encoded protein is CAISVYTTDTQYF.

The V call is TRBV5-4, the J call TRBJ1-2; no clear D. The CDR3 runs 15 residues. The ends were cut back, 4 bases at V and 5 bases at J, with 18 bases in the middle. CDR1 is SGHNT, CDR2 YYREEE, per germline (reference sequence). CDR3 loop: CASSPFGEDFYGYTF. As DNA, the CDR3 is TGTGCCAGCAGCCCCTTTGGTGAGGACTTTTATGGCTACACCTTC.

The chain has TRBV4-1 and TRBJ1-2, with 11 bases identical to TRBD1. The CDR3 sequence is 17 residues long. CDR1 is MGHRA and CDR2 is YSYEKL in the germline V gene. The V and J ends lost 0 bases and 7 bases, in that order; junction bases with no gene match: 10. The CDR3 DNA follows: TGCGCCAGCAGCCAAGATACGATAGGACAGGGGGCCGGTGGCTACACCTTC. It encodes CASSQDTIGQGAGGYTF.

The chain links TRBV24-1 to TRBJ1-2; possibly TRBD1 for D (5 bases). V was clipped by 1 base and J by 4 bases, with 12 bases between them. CDR3 length: 15 amino acids. Germline lookup yields CDR1 KGHDR and CDR2 SFDVKD. The CDR3 is CATSDFQGFSYGYTF. In DNA, the CDR3 is TGTGCCACCAGTGATTTCCAGGGTTTTTCCTATGGCTACACCTTC.

J is TRBJ1-1 and V is TRBV28; D call uncertain. CDR1 is MDHEN and CDR2 is SYDVKM in the germline V gene. This CDR3 has 13 residues. V was trimmed by 8 bases and J by 5 bases, leaving 15 bases between them. The CDR3 loop is CASVRSRVTEAFF. CDR3 DNA: TGTGCCAGCGTGAGATCGCGGGTTACTGAAGCTTTCTTT. Based on the CDR3 plus reference TRBV28 and TRBJ1-1, the full variable domain is DVKVTQSSRYLVKRTGEKVFLECVQDMDHENMFWYRQDPGLGLRLIYFSYDVKMKEKGDIPEGYSVSREKKERFSLILESASTNQTSMYLCASVRSRVTEAFFGQGTRLTVV.

This chain joins TRBV6-5 and TRBJ2-5; D call uncertain. The germline CDR1 and CDR2 sequences are MNHEY and SVGAGI. The CDR3 has 14 amino acids. V was clipped by 5 bases and J by 0 bases, with 10 bases between them. The CDR3 nucleotides read TGTGCCAGCAGTCCCGGCCTTCACCAAGAGACCCAGTACTTC. This sequence encodes CASSPGLHQETQYF.

This clone was seen only a few times. V is TRBV7-9 and J is TRBJ2-7, with TRBD1 identical over 10 bases. Per the germline V gene, CDR1 is SEHNR and CDR2 is FQNEAQ (reference sequence). V trimming: 0 bases; J trimming: 4 bases; junction bases outside the gene matches: 0. The CDR3 runs to 14 residues. DNA of the CDR3: TGTGCCAGCAGCTTAGCGGGACAGGGGTACGAGCAGTACTTC. It yields the protein CASSLAGQGYEQYF.